This T cell receptor beta chain was obtained from a study of blood T cells in healthy people across ages. Trimming cost V 5 bases and J 3 bases; bases outside gene matches: 4. This CDR3 has 15 amino acids. CDR1 is KGHDR and CDR2 is SFDVKD in the germline V gene. Through a sample-barcoded 5' primer and a J-beta primer mix, a second PCR was run for 7 to 11 cycles. TCRdb processed the 5' RACE reads anew with MiXCR; each CDR3 protein has one entry. Counted here are hundreds of thousands of distinct CDR3 sequences, 32% occurring once; the ten biggest clones make up 15%. The rearrangement uses TRBV24-1 and TRBJ2-2; the match to TRBD1 covers 8 bases. This receptor was identified in a woman of 80 years or more in good health. The sequenced material came from blood. CDR3 region: CATSAGQVYTGELFF. The CDR3 DNA is TGTGCCACCAGTGCGGGACAGGTGTACACCGGGGAGCTGTTTTTT.